This T cell receptor beta chain comes out of a study of T cell responses to AZD1222 COVID-19 vaccine. Study-wide results and caveats: The study found vaccine-associated CD4 TCRs spanning spike, dominant at 160-218 and 743-854. Receipt of two AZD1222 doses was followed by a rise in Spike-specific TCR breadth and depth. Possibly, clonal diversity was underestimated; donors were largely white British and included more females.

Germline V gene data show CDR1 as SGHDT and CDR2 as YYEEEE. CDR3 length equals 13 residues. The V end was cut by 1 base, the J end by 6 bases, with 9 bases between. Comment on this clone: Its antigen remains unidentified.

Produced via immunoSEQ multiplex PCR; TCRdb's table is partial and in-frame only. The repertoire has some 94,000 clones, just over 90% of them found once; the top ten carry about an eighth. V is TRBV5-6 and J is TRBJ2-3; D uncertain. This TCR derives from an adult in good health. The sample in question was peripheral blood, obtained on day 0 of AZD1222 vaccination. The DNA of the CDR3 is TGTGCCAGCAGCTTGATGGGAACGGATACGCAGTATTTT. This encodes CASSLMGTDTQYF.